This paragraph covers one TCR beta chain sequence. The specificity of this receptor is unknown. No much larger clone exists at a distance of one base, and base qualities are not known. TCRbeta CDR3 regions were amplified from genomic DNA by means of the immunoSEQ Assay, a bias-controlled multiplex PCR. The authors' analysis ran thus. The number of nucleated cells in each sample was estimated from the amplification of reference gene primers within the assay. To quantify the absolute abundance of each unique TCRbeta CDR3 rearrangement, sequence reads were collapsed and filtered. Productive Simpson clonality was computed per sample as the square root of Simpson's diversity index over productive rearrangements. As stored in TCRdb, this immuneACCESS dataset retains in-frame rearrangements with V and J assigned. A fraction of the clones does not appear; measured against another copy, unresolved V genes explain less than half of the discrepancy, and the remainder lacks a known reason. The V and J calls and clone size are taken from that table; D and trimming were inferred from the DNA. This sample has about 230,000 clones in its table, and 70% to 90% of those were observed once. The top ten clonotypes cover about 12% of the sample.

This specimen belongs to a study of blood T cell repertoires in COVID-19 (dated by TCRdb to the early 2020s). In the study overall: Collaborator samples came from the United States, Italy and Spain and covered acute and convalescent phases of COVID-19. The prospective study material was composed of cDNA or gDNA derived from T cells, B-cell-depleted T cells, or PBMCs. The dataset comprised deeply sampled blood TCRbeta repertoires from subjects exposed to, actively infected with, or recovered from COVID-19. The repertoires were made available in a free public database intended to serve as a resource for research on the immune response to SARS-CoV-2. The samples were drawn from two sources: the first 160 participants of the ongoing ImmuneRACE study, and fewer than 1,500 subjects contributed by 6 global collaborators. Sample metadata almost always included a de-identified subject ID, COVID-19 status, age in years and sex. Where available, HLA class I and class II types were taken from metadata supplied by the sample provider and were not determined by assay-based typing.

The research as a whole found: The quantity of clinical and demographic metadata differed by source and by participant and was supplied without curation.

Another Seattle source contributed samples from volunteer blood donors who had recovered from COVID-19. Collaborating institutions collected whole blood in K2EDTA tubes following their own protocols. For TCRbeta analysis, collaborator samples were shipped as frozen whole blood, as isolated PBMCs, or as DNA extracted from either sample type. For CDR1 and CDR2, the germline V gene lists MNHEY and SVGEGT. Taken from cysteine to phenylalanine, the CDR3 has 14 residues. Only CDR3 DNA remains: 42 bases, in frame from the first base. Germline trimming amounts to 4 bases on V and 9 bases on J, with 9 as the count of junction bases outside the gene matches.

This TCR came from a woman between 18 and 29 years old who had recovered from COVID-19. The chain is assembled from TRBV6-2 or TRBV6-3 and TRBJ2-3; 8 bases in the junction line up with TRBD1. The specimen was peripheral blood. The nucleotide sequence reads TGTGCCAGCAGTTGGGGGACAGGCCGAAAAACGCAGTATTTT. Translated, this is CASSWGTGRKTQYF.